Each of the 12 T cell receptor beta chains below was sequenced from the same sample in a study of shared clonotypes between healthy human individuals. Method: immunoSEQ multiplex PCR; TCRdb's copy keeps in-frame clones and lacks some. The sample shows some 1.5 million clones, approximately 98% of them seen only once. The sequencing input was naive CD4+ T cells sorted from blood. Subset specified: CD45RA+ positively selected. These receptors came from a man aged 25-45 years in good health.

This chain connects TRBV4-3 to TRBJ1-1; no reliable D call. The CDR3 has 13 residues. Trimming shortened V by 0 bases and J by 1 base, and 3 bases separated the two germline ends. Germline V lookup: CDR1 LGHNA, CDR2 YSLEER. This chain's CDR3 is CASSQEPNTEAFF. The CDR3 coding sequence is TGCGCCAGCAGCCAAGAGCCGAACACTGAAGCTTTCTTT.

The V and J genes are TRBV10-1 and TRBJ2-7; D uncertain. This CDR3 is 9 amino acids long. Germline V gene data show CDR1 as WNHNN and CDR2 as SYGVQD (reference sequence). Trimming took 6 bases from V and 5 from J, leaving 2 bases between them. Written as DNA, the CDR3 is TGCGCCAGCAGAAACGAGCAGTACTTC. Translated, it gives CASRNEQYF.

This clone was found once. Other DNA sequences in this sample translate to the same CDR3. The CDR3: CASRDSGANVLTF. The DNA for the CDR3 is TGCGCCAGCCGCGACTCTGGGGCCAACGTCCTGACTTTC. The V gene is TRBV5-1, the J gene TRBJ2-6; D not resolved. This CDR3 is built from 13 residues. Germline V CDR1 and CDR2: SGHRS, YFSETQ. Trimming shortened V by 7 bases and J by 0 bases, and 5 bases separated the two germline ends.

The chain carries TRBV4-1 and TRBJ2-3; D gene uncertain. The V end was cut by 0 bases, the J end by 2 bases, with 15 bases between. The CDR3 is 17 residues long. Germline V gene data show CDR1 as MGHRA and CDR2 as YSYEKL. For the CDR3, the DNA is TGCGCCAGCAGCCAAGATTCCGGACCACTGATCACAGATACGCAGTATTTT. It specifies CASSQDSGPLITDTQYF.

The rearrangement uses TRBV5-1 and TRBJ2-2, with D tentatively TRBD1 (6 bases). This CDR3 is 16 amino acids long. Germline CDR1 SGHRS, CDR2 YFSETQ. The V end was cut by 6 bases, the J end by 5 bases, with 20 bases between. Here the CDR3 DNA reads TGCGCCAGCACAACAGGACAGCCTAGTCAAACCGGGGAGCTGTTTTTT. Amino acids: CASTTGQPSQTGELFF.

The chain joins TRBV7-2 to TRBJ2-5, with TRBD2 matching 9 bases. V gave up 1 base and J gave up 3 bases; unmatched junction bases: 6. CDR3 length: 16 residues. The V gene's germline CDR1 is SGHTA and CDR2 FQGNSA. This chain's CDR3 is CASSLDGLAGKETQYF. CDR3 DNA: TGTGCCAGCAGCTTAGATGGGCTAGCGGGGAAAGAGACCCAGTACTTC. The full variable domain, with the rest looked up from reference TRBV7-2 and TRBJ2-5, is GAGVSQSPSNKVTEKGKDVELRCDPISGHTALYWYRQSLGQGLEFLIYFQGNSAPDKSGLPSDRFSAERTGGSVSTLTIQRTQQEDSAVYLCASSLDGLAGKETQYFGPGTRLLVL.

This clone was recorded only once. The CDR3 DNA follows: TGCGCCAGCAGTGAGCCAGGAGGGGCAAATGAAAAACTGTTTTTT. Residues: CASSEPGGANEKLFF. V and J are TRBV10-2 and TRBJ1-4, with D perhaps matching TRBD1 (5 bases). The CDR3 runs 15 residues. Per germline, CDR1 WSHSY and CDR2 SAAADI. V lost 2 bases, J lost 5 bases, and 12 bases lay in between.

This chain connects TRBV20-1 to TRBJ2-3, with D perhaps being TRBD1 or TRBD2 (5 bases each). Looked up from germline, CDR1 is DFQATT and CDR2 is SNEGSKA (reference sequence). Trimming removed 3 bases at V and 9 bases at J, with 10 bases between. The CDR3 runs to 11 residues. CDR3 amino acids: CSARVGETQYF. In nucleotides, the CDR3 is TGCAGTGCTAGGGTAGGGGAGACGCAGTATTTT.

J is TRBJ2-2 and V is TRBV10-1; D is unclear. The CDR3 extends over 12 amino acids. V lost 6 bases and J lost 6, with 8 bases in between. Germline V lookup: CDR1 WNHNN, CDR2 SYGVQD (reference sequence). DNA for the CDR3: TGCGCCAGCAGGGGCGGCGCCGGGGAGCTGTTTTTT. It translates to CASRGGAGELFF.

CDR3 bases: TGTGCCAGCAGTTTACAGGGTAATGAGCAGTTCTTC. Translation: CASSLQGNEQFF. This sequence joins TRBV6-1 and TRBJ2-1; possibly TRBD1 for D (6 bases). Germline assignment: CDR1 MNHNS and CDR2 SASEGT. The CDR3 length is 12 residues. V lost 5 bases, J lost 7 bases, and 9 bases lay in between.

V gene TRBV15 combines with J gene TRBJ2-7; D gene ambiguous. This CDR3 has 14 amino acids. Germline lookup yields CDR1 LNHNV and CDR2 YYDKDF (reference sequence). Trimming took off 0 bases at V and 2 bases at J, with 8 bases between the two ends. The CDR3 sequence: CATSRDFGTYEQYF. As DNA, the CDR3 is TGTGCCACCAGCAGAGATTTCGGAACCTACGAGCAGTACTTC.

The CDR3 loop reads CASSNFLAGLDGQFF. The CDR3 nucleotides read TGTGCCAGCAGCAACTTCCTAGCGGGATTGGATGGGCAGTTCTTC. The rearrangement joins TRBV7-6 to TRBJ2-1; 9 bases match TRBD2. V shed 5 bases, J shed 12 bases, and the junction held 14 bases outside the gene matches. CDR1 and CDR2 from the germline V gene are SGHVS and FNYEAQ. The CDR3 runs 15 residues.